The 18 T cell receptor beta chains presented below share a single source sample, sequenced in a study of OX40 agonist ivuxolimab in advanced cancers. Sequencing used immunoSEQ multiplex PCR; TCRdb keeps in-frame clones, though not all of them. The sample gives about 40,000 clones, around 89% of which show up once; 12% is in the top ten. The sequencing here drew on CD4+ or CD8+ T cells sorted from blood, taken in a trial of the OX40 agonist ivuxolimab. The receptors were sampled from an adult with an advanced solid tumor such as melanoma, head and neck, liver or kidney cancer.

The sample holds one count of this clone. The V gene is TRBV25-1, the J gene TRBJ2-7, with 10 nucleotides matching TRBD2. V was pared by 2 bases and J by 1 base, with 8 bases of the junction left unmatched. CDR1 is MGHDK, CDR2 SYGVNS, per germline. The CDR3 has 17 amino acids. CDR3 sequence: CASSEGVAGGPSYEQYF. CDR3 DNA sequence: TGTGCCAGCAGTGAAGGGGTAGCGGGAGGCCCTTCCTACGAGCAGTACTTC.

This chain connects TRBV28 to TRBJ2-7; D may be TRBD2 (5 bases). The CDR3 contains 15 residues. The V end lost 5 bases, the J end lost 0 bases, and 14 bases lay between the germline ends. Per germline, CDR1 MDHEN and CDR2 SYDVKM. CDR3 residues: CASSMPGSPSYEQYF. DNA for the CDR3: TGTGCCAGCAGTATGCCGGGGTCCCCCTCCTACGAGCAGTACTTC.

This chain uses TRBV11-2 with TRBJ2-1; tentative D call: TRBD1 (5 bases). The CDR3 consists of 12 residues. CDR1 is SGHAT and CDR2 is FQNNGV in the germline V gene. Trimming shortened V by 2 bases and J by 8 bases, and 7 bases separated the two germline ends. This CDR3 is CASSLQGDEQFF. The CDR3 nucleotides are TGTGCCAGCAGCTTACAAGGGGATGAGCAGTTCTTC.

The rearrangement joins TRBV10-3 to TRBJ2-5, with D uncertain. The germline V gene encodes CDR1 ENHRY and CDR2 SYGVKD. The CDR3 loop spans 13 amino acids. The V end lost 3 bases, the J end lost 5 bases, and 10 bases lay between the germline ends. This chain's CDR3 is CAISDTHRETQYF. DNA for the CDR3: TGTGCCATCAGTGACACTCACCGGGAGACCCAGTACTTC.

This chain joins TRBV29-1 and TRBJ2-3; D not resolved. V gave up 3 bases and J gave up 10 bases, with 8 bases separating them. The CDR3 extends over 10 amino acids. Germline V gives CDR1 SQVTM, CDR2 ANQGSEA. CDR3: CSVEGLAQYF. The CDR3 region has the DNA TGCAGCGTTGAGGGGTTGGCGCAGTATTTT.

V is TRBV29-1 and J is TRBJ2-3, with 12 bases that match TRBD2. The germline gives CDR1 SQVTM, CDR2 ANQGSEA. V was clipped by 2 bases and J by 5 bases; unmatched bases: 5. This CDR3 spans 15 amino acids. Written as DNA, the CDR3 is TGCAGCGTTGAATCTCTAGCGGGGGGGTTAGATACGCAGTATTTT. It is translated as CSVESLAGGLDTQYF.

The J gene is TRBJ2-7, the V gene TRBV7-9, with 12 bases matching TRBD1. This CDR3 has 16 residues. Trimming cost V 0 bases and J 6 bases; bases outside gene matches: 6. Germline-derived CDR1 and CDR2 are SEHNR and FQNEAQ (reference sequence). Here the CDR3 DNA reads TGTGCCAGCAGCTTAGCCTTGGGACAGGGGGCCGGCGAGCAGTACTTC. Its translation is CASSLALGQGAGEQYF.

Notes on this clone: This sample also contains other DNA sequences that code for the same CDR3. CDR3 amino acids: CASSEDWGSTEAFF. The CDR3 DNA is TGTGCCAGCAGTGAGGACTGGGGGAGTACTGAAGCTTTCTTT. V usage is TRBV6-1 and J usage is TRBJ1-1; D perhaps matches TRBD1 (5 bases). The CDR3 contains 14 residues. Germline CDR1 reads MNHNS; CDR2 reads SASEGT. The V end lost 3 bases, the J end lost 5 bases, and 13 bases lay between the germline ends.

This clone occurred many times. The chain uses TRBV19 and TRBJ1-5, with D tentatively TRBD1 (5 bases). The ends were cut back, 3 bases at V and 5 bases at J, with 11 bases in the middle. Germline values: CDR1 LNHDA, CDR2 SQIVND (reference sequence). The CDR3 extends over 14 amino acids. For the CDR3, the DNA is TGTGCCAGTAGTATCGGCAGGGAGTATCAGCCCCAGCATTTT. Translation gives CASSIGREYQPQHF.

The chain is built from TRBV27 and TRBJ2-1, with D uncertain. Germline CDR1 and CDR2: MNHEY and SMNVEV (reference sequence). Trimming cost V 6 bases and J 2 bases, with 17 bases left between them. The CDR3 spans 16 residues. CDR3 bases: TGTGCCAGCAGGCCGGACCTACCGGGCGCCTACAATGAGCAGTTCTTC. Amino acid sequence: CASRPDLPGAYNEQFF.

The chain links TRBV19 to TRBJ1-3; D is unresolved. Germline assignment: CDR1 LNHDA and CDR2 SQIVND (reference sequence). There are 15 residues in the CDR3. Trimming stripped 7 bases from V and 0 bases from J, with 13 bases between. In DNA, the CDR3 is TGTGCCAGTAAGGAGGGAACATTCTCTGGAAACACCATATATTTT. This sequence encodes CASKEGTFSGNTIYF.

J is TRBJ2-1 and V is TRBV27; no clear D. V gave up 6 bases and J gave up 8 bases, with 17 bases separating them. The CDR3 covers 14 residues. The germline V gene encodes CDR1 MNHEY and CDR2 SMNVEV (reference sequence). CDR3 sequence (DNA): TGTGCCAGCAGCGTCGTCGTGTTGGCGCATGAGCAGTTCTTC. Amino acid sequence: CASSVVVLAHEQFF.

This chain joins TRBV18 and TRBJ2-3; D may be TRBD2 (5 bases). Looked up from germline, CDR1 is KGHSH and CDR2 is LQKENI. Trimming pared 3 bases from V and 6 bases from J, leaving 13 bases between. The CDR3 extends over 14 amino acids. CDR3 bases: TGTGCCAGCTCACCCCCCCGGTCGGGGGATACGCAGTATTTT. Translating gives CASSPPRSGDTQYF.

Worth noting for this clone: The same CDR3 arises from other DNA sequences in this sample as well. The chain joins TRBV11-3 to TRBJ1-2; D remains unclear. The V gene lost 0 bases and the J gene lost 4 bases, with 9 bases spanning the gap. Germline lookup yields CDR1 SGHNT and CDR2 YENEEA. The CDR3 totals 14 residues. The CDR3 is CASSLESTRYGYTF. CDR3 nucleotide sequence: TGTGCCAGCAGCTTAGAGTCGACGCGCTATGGCTACACCTTC. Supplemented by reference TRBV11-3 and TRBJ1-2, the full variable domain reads EAGVVQSPRYKIIEKKQPVAFWCNPISGHNTLYWYLQNLGQGPELLIRYENEEAVDDSQLPKDRFSAERLKGVDSTLKIQPAELGDSAVYLCASSLESTRYGYTFGSGTRLTVV.

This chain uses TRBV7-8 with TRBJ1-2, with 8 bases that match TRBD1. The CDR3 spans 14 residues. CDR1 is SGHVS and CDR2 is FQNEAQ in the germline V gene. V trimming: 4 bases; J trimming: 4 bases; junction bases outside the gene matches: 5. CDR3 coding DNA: TGTGCCAGCAGCTACAGGGGGGCTGGCTATGGCTACACCTTC. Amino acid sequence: CASSYRGAGYGYTF.

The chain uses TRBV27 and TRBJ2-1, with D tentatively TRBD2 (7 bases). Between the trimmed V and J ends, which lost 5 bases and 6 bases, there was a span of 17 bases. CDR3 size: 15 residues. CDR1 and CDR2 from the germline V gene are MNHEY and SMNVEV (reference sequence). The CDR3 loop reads CASSPSGGGRNEQFF. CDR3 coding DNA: TGTGCCAGCAGTCCCAGTGGGGGGGGCCGCAATGAGCAGTTCTTC.

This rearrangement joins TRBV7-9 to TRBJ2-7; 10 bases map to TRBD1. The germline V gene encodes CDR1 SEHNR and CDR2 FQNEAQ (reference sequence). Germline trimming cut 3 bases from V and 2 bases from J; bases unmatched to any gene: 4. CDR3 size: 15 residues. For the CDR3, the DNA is TGTGCCAGCAGCTTCCCGGACAGGGGGACCTACGAGCAGTACTTC. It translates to CASSFPDRGTYEQYF. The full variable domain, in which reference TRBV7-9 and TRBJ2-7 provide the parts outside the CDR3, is DTGVSQNPRHKITKRGQNVTFRCDPISEHNRLYWYRQTLGQGPEFLTYFQNEAQLEKSRLLSDRFSAERPKGSFSTLEIQRTEQGDSAMYLCASSFPDRGTYEQYFGPGTRLTVT.

The DNA of the CDR3 is TGTGCCAGCAGTGATTGGACAGGGGAGAATCAGCCCCAGCATTTT. It encodes CASSDWTGENQPQHF. This rearrangement joins TRBV6-1 to TRBJ1-5; the match to TRBD1 covers 9 bases. Per germline, CDR1 MNHNS and CDR2 SASEGT. CDR3 length equals 15 residues. Unmatched junction bases numbered 4, after V lost 3 bases and J lost 4 bases.